The 25 T cell receptor beta chains given below trace back to one sample, sequenced in a study of lymphopenia after photon versus proton radiotherapy. Some clones are missing from TCRdb's copy, which holds only in-frame ones; the method was immunoSEQ multiplex PCR. The sample consists of 13,000 to 15,000 clones, over 75% of them appearing once. The specimen comprised peripheral blood, sampled from a patient treated with photon-based radiotherapy. The receptors were gathered from a man in his fifties with gastric cancer.

The V call is TRBV2, the J call TRBJ2-6; D gene unclear. CDR1 is SNHLY and CDR2 is FYNNEI in the germline V gene. The V end lost 3 bases, the J end lost 1 base, and 7 bases lay between the germline ends. The CDR3 runs 15 residues. The CDR3 protein is CASSEVISGANVLTF. The CDR3 region has the DNA TGTGCCAGCAGTGAGGTGATTTCTGGGGCCAACGTCCTGACTTTC.

The J gene is TRBJ2-2, the V gene TRBV9, with a tentative D call TRBD1 (5 bases). The CDR3 covers 16 residues. Germline values: CDR1 SGDLS, CDR2 YYNGEE. V shed 4 bases and J shed 2 bases, with 15 bases lying between them. The CDR3 loop is CASSTRQIANTGELFF. In DNA form, the CDR3 reads TGTGCCAGCAGCACCCGACAGATTGCAAACACCGGGGAGCTGTTTTTT.

The chain links TRBV11-3 to TRBJ2-1; either TRBD1 or TRBD2 may supply D (6 bases each). CDR1 SGHNT and CDR2 YENEEA come from the germline V gene. The CDR3 covers 15 residues. V lost 4 bases and J lost 9, with 19 bases in between. CDR3 DNA sequence: TGTGCCAGCAGCTCATTTGGGGGCAGGGGAGGTGAGCAGTTCTTC. It codes for CASSSFGGRGGEQFF.

The chain uses TRBV25-1 and TRBJ2-5; no reliable D call. The CDR3 runs to 14 residues. CDR1 and CDR2 (germline): MGHDK, SYGVNS. V gave up 5 bases and J gave up 5 bases, with 15 bases separating them. CDR3 DNA: TGTGCCAGCAGTACCTCCAGTCTTGGTGAGACCCAGTACTTC. It is translated as CASSTSSLGETQYF.

The chain employs TRBV7-9 and TRBJ2-1, with D tentatively TRBD1 or TRBD2 (6 bases each). Germline CDR1 is SEHNR and CDR2 is FQNEAQ (reference sequence). The CDR3 has 13 residues. V was clipped by 1 base and J by 14 bases, with 15 bases between them. In DNA form, the CDR3 reads TGTGCCAGCAGCTTAGGGGGGGCCTCGAGTGAGTTCTTC. Its translation is CASSLGGASSEFF.

The chain uses TRBV10-1 and TRBJ2-2; D not resolved. In germline, CDR1 is WNHNN, CDR2 SYGVQD (reference sequence). V lost 0 bases and J 1 base, leaving 3 bases between the germline ends. This CDR3 has 14 residues. DNA of the CDR3: TGCGCCAGCAGTGAGTCGGTGAACACCGGGGAGCTGTTTTTT. Its translation is CASSESVNTGELFF.

The chain couples TRBV23-1 to TRBJ1-5; D is possibly TRBD1 (5 bases). TRBV23-1 is marked as an open reading frame, function uncertain. This CDR3 is built from 17 residues. The V end lost 0 bases, the J end lost 0 bases, and 12 bases lay between the germline ends. CDR3 bases: TGCGCCAGCAGTCAATCCAGGGAGCCTGCTAGCAATCAGCCCCAGCATTTT. The encoded protein is CASSQSREPASNQPQHF.

V gene TRBV6-6 combines with J gene TRBJ1-3, with 7 bases lining up with TRBD1. V dropped 6 bases and J dropped 0; count of bases not matched to a gene: 5. Per germline, CDR1 MNHNY and CDR2 SVGAGI (reference sequence). This CDR3 region has 15 residues. CDR3 DNA: TGTGCCAGCAGCCGACAGGGAAGCTCTGGAAACACCATATATTTT. This translates into CASSRQGSSGNTIYF.

The genes are TRBV4-1 and TRBJ2-3, with a possible D match to TRBD2 (6 bases). The V end was cut by 4 bases, the J end by 1 base, with 12 bases between. The germline V gene encodes CDR1 MGHRA and CDR2 YSYEKL. This CDR3 is 15 amino acids long. In DNA form, the CDR3 reads TGCGCCAGCAGCCGCGGGGACGGGGGCACAGATACGCAGTATTTT. Encoded protein: CASSRGDGGTDTQYF.

This chain uses TRBV5-5 with TRBJ2-5; 7 bases are shared with TRBD2. Germline values: CDR1 SGHKS, CDR2 YYEKEE (reference sequence). There are 13 residues in the CDR3. V lost 4 bases to trimming and J lost 5 bases; unmatched junction nucleotides: 5. The chain's CDR3 is CASSRLAGETQYF. CDR3 coding DNA: TGTGCCAGCAGCCGACTAGCTGGGGAGACCCAGTACTTC.

This clone was observed a handful of times. The rearrangement links TRBV4-3 to TRBJ1-2; D is unclear. There are 16 residues in the CDR3. CDR1 and CDR2 from the germline V gene are LGHNA and YSLEER. V lost 0 bases and J lost 3, with 14 bases in between. CDR3 region: CASSQDQSRSHYGYTF. CDR3 DNA: TGCGCCAGCAGCCAAGATCAAAGCAGGTCTCACTATGGCTACACCTTC.

The rearrangement joins TRBV5-1 to TRBJ2-7; 9 bases align to TRBD1. J lost 6 bases, V lost 7 bases, and 11 bases had no gene match. The CDR3 consists of 14 residues. Germline CDR1 and CDR2: SGHRS and YFSETQ. This chain's CDR3 is CASGRTGTGTEQYF. DNA for the CDR3: TGCGCCAGCGGAAGAACCGGGACAGGGACCGAGCAGTACTTC.

The rearrangement joins TRBV6-5 to TRBJ2-2; a possible D gene is TRBD2 (5 bases). V lost 7 bases to trimming and J lost 4 bases, with 13 bases between them. The germline V gene has CDR1 MNHEY and CDR2 SVGAGI. The CDR3 totals 14 residues. CDR3 region: CASIGRGITGELFF. The CDR3 DNA reads TGTGCCAGCATAGGTCGGGGAATCACCGGGGAGCTGTTTTTT.

The rearrangement joins TRBV6-5 to TRBJ1-2; D is unresolved. Germline CDR1 is MNHEY and CDR2 is SVGAGI. Trimming shortened V by 3 bases and J by 7 bases, and 9 bases separated the two germline ends. The CDR3 sequence is 12 residues long. The CDR3 sequence is CASSYVGGGYTF. CDR3 in DNA: TGTGCCAGCAGTTATGTGGGAGGTGGCTACACCTTC.

V and J are TRBV12-5 and TRBJ2-5; 10 nucleotides line up with TRBD2. Germline values: CDR1 LGHNT, CDR2 FRNRAP. With 4 bases clipped from V and 5 bases from J, the junction kept 10 bases outside the gene matches. This CDR3 contains 16 residues. The CDR3 nucleotides are TGTGCTAGTGGTTCCACATCACGACTAGCGGGTGAGACCCAGTACTTC. Translating gives CASGSTSRLAGETQYF.

The chain couples TRBV11-2 to TRBJ2-2; tentatively, D is TRBD1 (5 bases). V dropped 6 bases and J dropped 8 bases, with 16 bases sitting between them. Germline V CDR1 and CDR2: SGHAT, FQNNGV. The CDR3 has 14 residues. The CDR3 protein is CASRRPQGTGELFF. Written as DNA, the CDR3 is TGTGCCAGCAGGCGACCCCAGGGAACGGGGGAGCTGTTTTTT.

CDR3: CASSLGTGGHSPLHF. CDR3 sequence (DNA): TGTGCCAGCAGCTTAGGGACAGGAGGCCATTCACCCCTCCACTTT. This chain joins TRBV7-6 and TRBJ1-6, with 7 positions matching TRBD1. Germline loops: CDR1 SGHVS, CDR2 FNYEAQ. After removal of 1 base from V and 8 bases from J, the junction contained 5 bases not matched to a gene. This CDR3 is 15 amino acids long.

The chain links TRBV12-5 to TRBJ1-5; D is ambiguous. The CDR3 length is 11 residues. Trimming took 2 bases from V and 6 from J, leaving 2 bases between them. The germline V gene has CDR1 LGHNT and CDR2 FRNRAP. Here the CDR3 reads CASGLSQPQHF. In DNA, the CDR3 is TGTGCTAGTGGTTTGAGTCAGCCCCAGCATTTT. The complete variable domain, with remaining parts taken from reference TRBV12-5 and TRBJ1-5, reads DARVTQTPRHKVTEMGQEVTMRCQPILGHNTVFWYRQTMMQGLELLAYFRNRAPLDDSGMPKDRFSAEMPDATLATLKIQPSEPRDSAVYFCASGLSQPQHFGDGTRLSIL.

The gene calls are TRBV29-1 and TRBJ2-1, with TRBD1 matching over 8 bases. Trimming removed 4 bases from V and 15 bases from J; junction bases left unmatched: 20. The CDR3 contains 15 residues. Germline V CDR1 and CDR2: SQVTM, ANQGSEA. The DNA for the CDR3 is TGCAGCGTTGTAGGGGAAATGGGGTCCCCAGGGGGCACGTTCTTC. Its protein is CSVVGEMGSPGGTFF.

CDR3 region: CASSAVASGDTQYF. CDR3 nucleotides: TGTGCCAGCAGTGCGGTGGCCTCAGGGGATACGCAGTATTTT. J is TRBJ2-3 and V is TRBV6-1; D possibly corresponds to TRBD1 (5 bases). Germline-derived CDR1 and CDR2 are MNHNS and SASEGT. The V and J ends lost 4 bases and 6 bases respectively, with 14 bases between them. The CDR3 consists of 14 residues.

This rearrangement joins TRBV30 to TRBJ2-5, with TRBD1 as a possible D gene (6 bases). The DNA end lines up better with TRBJ2-4; the J call may be wrong. CDR3 size: 13 residues. CDR1 GTSNPN and CDR2 SVGIG come from the germline V gene (reference sequence). This CDR3 reads CAWTRGTGYIQYF. In DNA, the CDR3 is TGTGCCTGGACCAGGGGAACTGGATACATTCAGTACTTC.

The chain carries TRBV30 and TRBJ2-3; either TRBD1 or TRBD2 may supply D (5 bases each). With 4 bases removed from V and 6 bases from J, the gap between germline ends came to 11 bases. There are 12 residues in the CDR3. Germline CDR1 GTSNPN, CDR2 SVGIG (reference sequence). In nucleotides, the CDR3 is TGTGCCTGGAACTTTGAGGGGGATACGCAGTATTTT. This encodes CAWNFEGDTQYF.

For the CDR3, the DNA is TGCGCCAGCAGTGATGTTGGGGGTCCCTCCTACGAGCAGTACGTC. It yields the protein CASSDVGGPSYEQYV. The V gene is TRBV10-2, the J gene TRBJ2-7; D may be TRBD1 or TRBD2 (5 bases each). The ends were cut back, 3 bases at V and 0 bases at J, with 12 bases in the middle. Germline CDR1 is WSHSY and CDR2 is SAAADI. The CDR3 runs 15 residues.

In its sample, this clone was seen once. Written as DNA, the CDR3 is TGTGCCAGCAGTTTTGCCGGGCCTCTAGACCATTCACCCCTCCACTTT. This sequence encodes CASSFAGPLDHSPLHF. This rearrangement joins TRBV5-6 to TRBJ1-6; D is unresolved. Trimming removed 5 bases from V and 8 bases from J, with 20 bases in between. The CDR3 has 16 amino acids. The germline CDR1 and CDR2 sequences are SGHDT and YYEEEE.

This chain links TRBV2 with TRBJ2-1; 14 nucleotides align to TRBD2. V dropped 9 bases and J dropped 8; count of bases not matched to a gene: 3. CDR1 SNHLY and CDR2 FYNNEI come from the germline V gene. There are 13 residues in the CDR3. CDR3 nucleotides: TGTGCCAGTGGACTAGCGGGGGGCGATGAGCAGTTCTTC. Its protein is CASGLAGGDEQFF.